This passage covers 22 T cell receptor beta chains from one sample sequenced in a study of patients and donors after allogeneic stem cell transplantation. TCRdb independently ran MiXCR on the RT-PCR reads; one entry per CDR3 protein. The data contain approximately 140,000 distinct CDR3 sequences, over 30% of them singletons. The sample was blood, either unsorted or a sorted T cell fraction (not recorded which). Source of these receptors: a human donor who was either an allogeneic HSCT recipient or a stem cell or donor lymphocyte infusion donor (not recorded which). It is not recorded whose cells these are; they may come from a transplant donor.

The rearrangement joins TRBV13 to TRBJ1-6; no clear D gene. In germline, CDR1 is PRHDT, CDR2 FYEKMQ (reference sequence). CDR3 length equals 15 residues. V gave up 1 base and J gave up 9 bases, with 13 bases separating them. For the CDR3, the DNA is TGTGCCAGCAGCTTAGTAACCGGGGATGGTTCACCCCTCCACTTT. Protein product: CASSLVTGDGSPLHF. The whole variable domain, filled in from reference TRBV13 and TRBJ1-6, reads AAGVIQSPRHLIKEKRETATLKCYPIPRHDTVYWYQQGPGQDPQFLISFYEKMQSDKGSIPDRFSAQQFSDYHSELNMSSLELGDSALYFCASSLVTGDGSPLHFGNGTRLTVT.

V gene TRBV6-5 combines with J gene TRBJ1-6; no definite D call. Trimming removed 7 bases from V and 3 bases from J, with 10 bases in between. Per the germline V gene, CDR1 is MNHEY and CDR2 is SVGAGI. This CDR3 comprises 14 residues. This CDR3 reads CASTLPLYNSPLHF. The CDR3 nucleotides read TGTGCCAGCACCTTACCCCTCTATAATTCACCCCTCCACTTT.

CDR3 nucleotides: TGTGCCAGCAGTTACGATGGCAGGGGGGTCGATGAGCAGTTCTTC. Encoded protein: CASSYDGRGVDEQFF. J is TRBJ2-1 and V is TRBV6-2 or TRBV6-3, with D tentatively TRBD1 (7 bases). Trimming pared 2 bases from V and 8 bases from J, leaving 16 bases between. There are 15 residues in the CDR3. Germline lookup yields CDR1 MNHEY and CDR2 SVGEGT.

This clonotype was recorded a few times. V gene TRBV12-3 or TRBV12-4 combines with J gene TRBJ1-2, with D maybe TRBD1 (5 bases). Deletions cut 2 bases from V and 2 bases from J, with 21 bases between. The CDR3 covers 18 residues. Here the CDR3 reads CASSLYPGGGARNYGYTF. The CDR3 DNA sequence: TGTGCCAGCAGTTTATATCCCGGAGGTGGGGCTCGGAACTATGGCTACACCTTC.

The gene calls are TRBV3-1 and TRBJ1-4; 7 bases line up with TRBD1. Germline-derived CDR1 and CDR2 are LGHDT and YNNKEL (reference sequence). After removal of 8 bases from V and 5 bases from J, the junction contained 2 bases not matched to a gene. This CDR3 comprises 12 residues. The CDR3 is CASRGQNEKLFF. DNA for the CDR3: TGTGCCAGCCGGGGACAGAATGAAAAACTGTTTTTT.

CDR3 bases: TGTGCCAGCAGCAATTCCGGCATGCAGACAGCAACTAATGAAAAACTGTTTTTT. As protein: CASSNSGMQTATNEKLFF. V and J are TRBV7-6 and TRBJ1-4; perhaps TRBD1 as D (5 bases). The V and J ends lost 5 bases and 0 bases respectively, with 19 bases between them. This CDR3 is built from 18 residues. The germline V gene has CDR1 SGHVS and CDR2 FNYEAQ. Looking up the rest from reference TRBV7-6 and TRBJ1-4 gives the full variable domain: GAGVSQSPRYKVTKRGQDVALRCDPISGHVSLYWYRQALGQGPEFLTYFNYEAQQDKSGLPNDRFSAERPEGSISTLTIQRTEQRDSAMYRCASSNSGMQTATNEKLFFGSGTQLSVL.

The chain has TRBV5-1 and TRBJ1-1, with no clear D. The CDR3 loop spans 13 amino acids. V was clipped by 0 bases and J by 4 bases, with 7 bases between them. The germline gives CDR1 SGHRS, CDR2 YFSETQ. The CDR3 nucleotides read TGCGCCAGCAGCTTGGGGGAGCCCACTGAAGCTTTCTTT. Protein: CASSLGEPTEAFF.

The J gene is TRBJ1-6, the V gene TRBV7-6; 7 positions agree with TRBD1. The CDR3 extends over 15 amino acids. After removal of 2 bases from V and 8 bases from J, the junction contained 6 bases not matched to a gene. Germline V lookup: CDR1 SGHVS, CDR2 FNYEAQ. CDR3 sequence reads: CASSLQGGLDSPLHF. CDR3 bases: TGTGCCAGCAGCTTACAGGGGGGGTTGGATTCACCCCTCCACTTT.

The rearrangement links TRBV3-1 to TRBJ2-1, with D unclear. The CDR3 has 15 residues. The ends were cut back, 0 bases at V and 4 bases at J, with 10 bases in the middle. The germline CDR1 and CDR2 sequences are LGHDT and YNNKEL (reference sequence). The CDR3 here is CASSQDSSPYNEQFF. CDR3 bases: TGTGCCAGCAGCCAAGACTCATCCCCTTACAATGAGCAGTTCTTC.

This clonotype was picked up a small number of times. The V call is TRBV15, the J call TRBJ2-1; perhaps TRBD2 as D (6 bases). V lost 5 bases, J lost 2 bases, and 10 bases lay in between. This CDR3 has 14 amino acids. Per germline, CDR1 LNHNV and CDR2 YYDKDF (reference sequence). Here the CDR3 reads CATSRGTAYNEQFF. CDR3 nucleotide sequence: TGTGCCACCAGCCGCGGGACGGCCTACAATGAGCAGTTCTTC. The whole variable domain, filled in from reference TRBV15 and TRBJ2-1, reads DAMVIQNPRYQVTQFGKPVTLSCSQTLNHNVMYWYQQKSSQAPKLLFHYYDKDFNNEADTPDNFQSRRPNTSFCFLDIRSPGLGDTAMYLCATSRGTAYNEQFFGPGTRLTVL.

With respect to this clonotype: Lacking the conserved final phenylalanine or tryptophan, this CDR3 likely reflects a read error. The chain links TRBV20-1 to TRBJ1-1, with D unclear. Trimming removed 0 bases at V and 1 base at J, with 12 bases between. The CDR3 spans 15 residues. Germline lookup yields CDR1 DFQATT and CDR2 SNEGSKA (reference sequence). The CDR3 loop reads CSAREPTQTNTEAFL. The CDR3 DNA reads TGCAGTGCTAGAGAGCCGACCCAGACGAACACTGAAGCTTTCTTG.

This chain joins TRBV28 and TRBJ2-1, with D possibly being TRBD1 (6 bases). This CDR3 comprises 13 residues. Germline-derived CDR1 and CDR2 are MDHEN and SYDVKM. Between the trimmed V and J ends, which lost 6 bases and 9 bases, there was a span of 15 bases. CDR3: CASRSQGIGEQFF. Written as DNA, the CDR3 is TGTGCCAGCAGGTCACAGGGAATTGGTGAGCAGTTCTTC.

This clonotype appeared many times. This chain joins TRBV3-1 and TRBJ1-1; D is unresolved. The V and J ends lost 4 bases and 1 base respectively, with 13 bases between them. The CDR3 totals 15 residues. CDR1 LGHDT and CDR2 YNNKEL come from the germline V gene (reference sequence). Here the CDR3 DNA reads TGTGCCAGCAGCCCGCTCTCGACGAGGAACACTGAAGCTTTCTTT. The encoded protein is CASSPLSTRNTEAFF.

The gene calls are TRBV7-2 and TRBJ2-1; D gene ambiguous. In germline, CDR1 is SGHTA, CDR2 FQGNSA. Trimming cost V 5 bases and J 0 bases, with 20 bases left between them. This CDR3 comprises 18 residues. The CDR3 here is CASSPFYTSLDSYNEQFF. CDR3 nucleotides: TGTGCCAGCAGCCCATTCTACACGAGCCTCGACTCCTACAATGAGCAGTTCTTC.

This clonotype has a handful of counts. This rearrangement joins TRBV4-1 to TRBJ1-1; 8 bases align to TRBD1. The germline gives CDR1 MGHRA, CDR2 YSYEKL. The length of the CDR3 is 17 residues. The V segment lost 1 base and the J segment 0 bases; nucleotides outside the gene matches: 7. CDR3: CASSQGTGPPMNTEAFF. CDR3 nucleotide sequence: TGCGCCAGCAGCCAAGGGACAGGGCCGCCGATGAACACTGAAGCTTTCTTT.

This chain connects TRBV4-2 to TRBJ1-6, with TRBD1 as a possible D gene (6 bases). Trimming took off 3 bases at V and 0 bases at J, with 18 bases between the two ends. Germline CDR1 reads LGHNA; CDR2 reads YNFKEQ. The CDR3 is 19 amino acids. For the CDR3, the DNA is TGTGCCAGCAGCCAGTATCTGGACAGCCACAGCTCCTATAATTCACCCCTCCACTTT. Protein sequence: CASSQYLDSHSSYNSPLHF.

V is TRBV27 and J is TRBJ2-7; 7 bases align to TRBD2. Trimming removed 4 bases from V and 4 bases from J; junction bases left unmatched: 4. The CDR3 has 13 amino acids. From germline, CDR1 is MNHEY and CDR2 SMNVEV (reference sequence). The CDR3 here is CASSYGGVYEQYV. In DNA, the CDR3 is TGTGCCAGCAGTTATGGGGGGGTATACGAGCAGTACGTC.

Comment on this clonotype: Likely a read error: the CDR3 ends without its conserved phenylalanine or tryptophan. J is TRBJ1-1 and V is TRBV7-7; TRBD1 is a possible D gene (5 bases). CDR3 length: 16 residues. The germline CDR1 and CDR2 sequences are SSHAT and FNYEAQ (reference sequence). CDR3 nucleotides: TGTGCTAGCAGCCGAATACGGGGCGGCATGAACACTGAAGCTTTCTCT. The encoded protein is CASSRIRGGMNTEAFS.

For the CDR3, the DNA is TGTGCCAGCAGTCCGGGACTAGCGGCGAACAATGAGCAGTTCTTC. Translating gives CASSPGLAANNEQFF. This chain joins TRBV12-3 or TRBV12-4 and TRBJ2-1; 11 bases fit TRBD2. Unmatched junction bases numbered 5, after V lost 5 bases and J lost 5 bases. This CDR3 region has 15 residues.

This chain uses TRBV12-3 or TRBV12-4 with TRBJ1-2; 7 nucleotides line up with TRBD1. Unmatched junction bases numbered 6, after V lost 0 bases and J lost 5 bases. The CDR3 runs 15 residues. CDR3 coding DNA: TGTGCCAGCAGTTTAGCGCGGGGGACAGCGTATGGCTACACCTTC. It encodes CASSLARGTAYGYTF.

This clonotype was counted a few times. The rearrangement uses TRBV27 and TRBJ1-2; D is possibly TRBD1 (5 bases). This CDR3 region has 15 residues. The V end was cut by 4 bases, the J end by 1 base, with 13 bases between. CDR1 is MNHEY, CDR2 SMNVEV, per germline (reference sequence). Written as DNA, the CDR3 is TGTGCCAGCAGTTCATCAGGGCTTCTTAACTATGGCTACACCTTC. It specifies CASSSSGLLNYGYTF.

This clonotype was seen once. The genes are TRBV29-1 and TRBJ2-7; 10 bases align to TRBD2. Unmatched junction bases numbered 5, after V lost 6 bases and J lost 3 bases. The CDR3 is made up of 13 amino acids. Per germline, CDR1 SQVTM and CDR2 ANQGSEA. The CDR3 reads CSVRAGGLYEQYF. As DNA, the CDR3 is TGCAGCGTACGAGCGGGGGGGCTCTACGAGCAGTACTTC.